This T cell receptor beta chain is drawn from a study of T-cell reconstitution after alpha-beta-depleted transplantation in children. Germline values: CDR1 MNHEY, CDR2 SVGEGT. CDR3 size: 21 residues. After removal of 0 bases from V and 3 bases from J, the junction contained 19 bases not matched to a gene. Unique molecular identifiers were incorporated when the TCRbeta library was constructed. Using its own MiXCR run on the PCR reads, TCRdb lists one record per CDR3 protein. The table records some 550,000 distinct CDR3 sequences, about 16% of them present only once. The sample consisted of PBMCs from the stem cell graft donor, taken from the stem cell graft. The chain joins TRBV6-2 or TRBV6-3 to TRBJ1-2, with TRBD1 matching 10 bases. This TCR was sampled from a human donor who donated a stem cell graft to a child with acute lymphoblastic leukemia. The CDR3 protein is CASSYSYAGVTDRGLDYGYTF. The DNA of the CDR3 is TGTGCCAGCAGTTACTCGTACGCAGGGGTAACTGACAGGGGGCTGGACTATGGCTACACCTTC.